This T cell receptor beta chain was identified during a study of shared clonotypes between healthy human individuals. Germline loops: CDR1 MDHEN, CDR2 SYDVKM. This CDR3 spans 13 amino acids. Trimming shortened V by 6 bases and J by 6 bases, and 14 bases separated the two germline ends. There were no recent acute infections or vaccinations among the donors, who were healthy HIV-negative adults. Sequencing used immunoSEQ multiplex PCR; TCRdb keeps in-frame clones, though not all of them. The sample holds about 500,000 clones, 60% to 80% seen once. The V call is TRBV28, the J call TRBJ1-2, with a possible D match to TRBD1 (6 bases). This TCR was sampled from a woman in her 40s in good health. Some clones in this sample may be carry-over from other donors' samples. Sequencing used PBMCs. The CDR3 loop reads CASSPPPGDGYTF. The DNA for the CDR3 is TGTGCCAGCAGCCCACCCCCAGGGGATGGCTACACCTTC.